This T cell receptor beta chain was found in a study of T cell clonality in common variable immunodeficiency. The CDR3 has 15 residues. From germline, CDR1 is KGHSH and CDR2 LQKENI. V was clipped by 3 bases and J by 0 bases, with 8 bases between them. Clones were sequenced by immunoSEQ multiplex PCR, and TCRdb holds only the in-frame ones, with some missing. In total the sample includes more than 35,000 clones, none of them seen once. This clone was observed a handful of times. Its cognate antigen is unknown. The read comes to an end 3 residues before the CDR3 does, leaving the germline J gene to fill in the end. Of CVID subjects, 15 were female and approximately 30 male, mean age approximately 44. Caucasian heritage predominated among both patients and controls. Replacement immunoglobulin had been given to every CVID subject for at least one year. Study-level results: Fewer deletions and N-nucleotide insertions were reportedly seen in common variable immunodeficiency TCR beta sequences. The cause of increased CVID clonality remains unclear without subpopulation sequencing.

The sequenced material came from peripheral blood mononuclear cells. This TCR came from a human donor with common variable immunodeficiency. V usage is TRBV18 and J usage is TRBJ2-2, with D uncertain. CDR3 sequence reads: CASSPIDTNTGELFF. The CDR3 DNA, read in part, is TGTGCCAGCTCACCGATAGACACGAACACCGGGGAG. The entire variable domain, with the rest obtained from reference TRBV18 and TRBJ2-2, is as follows: NAGVMQNPRHLVRRRGQEARLRCSPMKGHSHVYWYRQLPEEGLKFMVYLQKENIIDESGMPKERFSAEFPKEGPSILRIQQVVRGDSAAYFCASSPIDTNTGELFFGEGSRLTVL.